Listed here are 5 T cell receptor beta chains from one sample, sequenced in a study of blood T cell repertoires in COVID-19. This table comes from immunoSEQ multiplex PCR, and its TCRdb copy is limited to in-frame clones, with some not included. Among more than 40,000 clones listed, 84% were seen once. The sample was peripheral blood. Receptors were obtained from a man aged 50 to 59 with acute or convalescent COVID-19.

V and J are TRBV19 and TRBJ1-4; no definite D call. The CDR3 has 15 amino acids. The V gene lost 3 bases and the J gene lost 1 base, with 9 bases spanning the gap. Germline loops: CDR1 LNHDA, CDR2 SQIVND (reference sequence). The CDR3 nucleotides are TGTGCCAGTAGTATGAGGAGGAAAACTAATGAAAAACTGTTTTTT. Protein product: CASSMRRKTNEKLFF.

The chain couples TRBV4-1 to TRBJ1-3; D remains ambiguous. The CDR3 has 16 amino acids. The germline V gene encodes CDR1 MGHRA and CDR2 YSYEKL. Trimming removed 3 bases from V and 0 bases from J, with 12 bases in between. Here the CDR3 reads CASSHDSKYSGNTIYF. CDR3 sequence (DNA): TGCGCCAGCAGCCATGATAGCAAGTACTCTGGAAACACCATATATTTT.

This clone occurred once. The rearrangement joins TRBV6-5 to TRBJ2-3; no reliable D call. The CDR3 is 13 amino acids. Per the germline V gene, CDR1 is MNHEY and CDR2 is SVGAGI. Trimming left V 8 bases short and J 5 bases short, with 14 bases between. This CDR3 is CASGPYQEDTQYF. For the CDR3, the DNA is TGTGCCAGCGGGCCGTATCAGGAAGATACGCAGTATTTT.

The chain has TRBV7-9 and TRBJ2-7, with 7 bases matching TRBD2. Per germline, CDR1 SEHNR and CDR2 FQNEAQ (reference sequence). V dropped 2 bases and J dropped 5; count of bases not matched to a gene: 15. This CDR3 spans 17 amino acids. CDR3 DNA: TGTGCCAGCAGCTTACCACTTCCGGGGAGGGCATCCCACGAGCAGTACTTC. It yields the protein CASSLPLPGRASHEQYF.

This clone was seen a handful of times. As DNA, the CDR3 is TGTGCCAGCAGCCCAGGGGAGGAGACCCAGTACTTC. Its protein product is CASSPGEETQYF. The gene calls are TRBV9 and TRBJ2-5; D may be TRBD1 (6 bases). The germline V and J ends were trimmed by 4 bases and 5 bases, with 9 bases remaining between them. The CDR3 runs 12 residues. Germline V CDR1 and CDR2: SGDLS, YYNGEE.